The sequence of this T cell receptor (beta chain) was determined in a study of cytomegalovirus exposure and HLA in healthy donors. General observations from the study: For cytomegalovirus status, the classifier reportedly gave diagnoses with high specificity and sensitivity.

The CDR3 is 15 amino acids. Trimming cost V 1 base and J 5 bases, with 17 bases left between them. Germline V gives CDR1 SQVTM, CDR2 ANQGSEA. This PCR relied on a set of 60 Vbeta primers and 13 Jbeta primers. Using immunoSEQ multiplex PCR, the repertoire was profiled, and TCRdb retains in-frame clones only, with some absent. The repertoire table contains 50,000 to 80,000 clones. As to this clone: The target antigen is unknown.

Sequenced: PBMCs. This receptor was taken from a woman in her late teens or twenties in good health and CMV-seronegative. This chain links TRBV29-1 with TRBJ2-5; TRBD1 is a possible D gene (5 bases). CDR3 residues: CSVEGVPGLRETQYF. The CDR3 bases are TGCAGCGTTGAAGGTGTGCCAGGGCTACGGGAGACCCAGTACTTC.